The 18 T cell receptor beta chains below all came from one sample that was sequenced in a study of blood T cell repertoires in COVID-19. The method was immunoSEQ multiplex PCR; TCRdb's version includes in-frame clones alone and lacks a portion of them. Here the sample spans about 180,000 clones, approximately 90% being singletons. Source material: peripheral blood. These receptors were collected from a woman aged 25 to 39 with active or convalescent COVID-19.

V is TRBV18 and J is TRBJ2-5, with 8 bases matching TRBD2. With V trimmed by 2 bases and J by 2 bases, 4 bases remained unmatched. There are 15 residues in the CDR3. Germline V gives CDR1 KGHSH, CDR2 LQKENI. The CDR3 DNA follows: TGTGCCAGCTCACCAGGGGCTAGCGGGCAAGAGACCCAGTACTTC. Its translation is CASSPGASGQETQYF. Using reference TRBV18 and TRBJ2-5 for the parts outside the CDR3, the full variable domain is NAGVMQNPRHLVRRRGQEARLRCSPMKGHSHVYWYRQLPEEGLKFMVYLQKENIIDESGMPKERFSAEFPKEGPSILRIQQVVRGDSAAYFCASSPGASGQETQYFGPGTRLLVL.

The chain recombines TRBV4-2 with TRBJ1-5; D ambiguous. V lost 5 bases to trimming and J lost 1 base, with 15 bases between them. The CDR3 has 16 residues. Germline V gene sequence: CDR1 LGHNA, CDR2 YNFKEQ. CDR3 sequence (DNA): TGTGCCAGCAGCAAGCCCGCGGGGAGGAGCAATCAGCCCCAGCATTTT. The encoded protein is CASSKPAGRSNQPQHF.

V and J are TRBV28 and TRBJ2-1, with 13 bases matching TRBD2. CDR1 is MDHEN and CDR2 is SYDVKM in the germline V gene. The trim removed 2 bases at V and 8 bases at J, leaving 6 bases unmatched. The CDR3 covers 16 residues. The CDR3 DNA reads TGTGCCAGCAGTTTAACCGGGACTAGCGGGATCTATGAGCAGTTCTTC. This encodes CASSLTGTSGIYEQFF.

The chain carries TRBV11-2 and TRBJ1-1, with 7 bases lining up with TRBD1. Trimming cost V 5 bases and J 7 bases; bases outside gene matches: 7. Germline V lookup: CDR1 SGHAT, CDR2 FQNNGV. The CDR3 totals 13 residues. This chain's CDR3 is CASSQGTADEAFF. The CDR3 nucleotides read TGTGCCAGCAGCCAGGGGACAGCAGATGAAGCTTTCTTT.

The chain combines TRBV14 with TRBJ1-6; 9 bases are shared with TRBD1. Losses at the gene ends were 5 bases for V and 7 bases for J; bases not matched to a gene: 9. CDR3 length equals 16 residues. CDR1 is SGHDN and CDR2 is FVKESK in the germline V gene. The chain's CDR3 is CASSFILGQGNSPLHF. CDR3 nucleotides: TGTGCCAGCAGCTTTATCCTTGGACAGGGGAATTCACCCCTCCACTTT.

This chain links TRBV6-5 with TRBJ1-4, with TRBD1 identical over 9 bases. The trim removed 5 bases at V and 4 bases at J, leaving 5 bases unmatched. This CDR3 is 15 amino acids long. Germline loops: CDR1 MNHEY, CDR2 SVGAGI. The CDR3 here is CASSQRDRVNEKLFF. The CDR3 region has the DNA TGTGCCAGCAGTCAGAGGGACAGGGTTAATGAAAAACTGTTTTTT.

V usage is TRBV5-1 and J usage is TRBJ2-7; the D is unclear. The V gene's germline CDR1 is SGHRS and CDR2 YFSETQ. V was clipped by 0 bases and J by 3 bases, with 13 bases between them. The CDR3 consists of 15 residues. The CDR3 sequence: CASSLGAAGYYEQYF. The CDR3 DNA is TGCGCCAGCAGCTTGGGTGCCGCAGGTTACTACGAGCAGTACTTC.

This sequence joins TRBV18 and TRBJ2-7; 9 bases map to TRBD1. CDR1 is KGHSH, CDR2 LQKENI, per germline. With 2 bases clipped from V and 2 bases from J, the junction kept 4 bases outside the gene matches. The length of the CDR3 is 15 residues. The CDR3 loop reads CASSPWDRDTYEQYF. DNA of the CDR3: TGTGCCAGCTCACCATGGGACAGGGACACCTACGAGCAGTACTTC.

Only one count was recorded for this clone. As DNA, the CDR3 is TGTGCCAGCAGCTCGTACACTGAAGCTTTCTTT. Translation gives CASSSYTEAFF. This chain connects TRBV11-3 to TRBJ1-1; no clear D gene. Trimming removed 4 bases from V and 3 bases from J, with 3 bases in between. The CDR3 extends over 11 amino acids. CDR1 and CDR2 from the germline V gene are SGHNT and YENEEA.

V gene TRBV9 combines with J gene TRBJ1-1, with TRBD1 matching over 11 bases. The trim removed 0 bases at V and 6 bases at J, leaving 1 base unmatched. This CDR3 spans 14 amino acids. Germline CDR1 and CDR2: SGDLS and YYNGEE. Here the CDR3 DNA reads TGTGCCAGCAGCGTAGTGGGACAGGGGGCTGAAGCTTTCTTT. The encoded protein is CASSVVGQGAEAFF. Full variable domain (remainder filled in from reference TRBV9 and TRBJ1-1): DSGVTQTPKHLITATGQRVTLRCSPRSGDLSVYWYQQSLDQGLQFLIQYYNGEERAKGNILERFSAQQFPDLHSELNLSSLELGDSALYFCASSVVGQGAEAFFGQGTRLTVV.

The chain combines TRBV6-5 with TRBJ2-3; weak D call: TRBD2 (6 bases). The CDR3 has 14 residues. Germline lookup yields CDR1 MNHEY and CDR2 SVGAGI. V shed 8 bases and J shed 2 bases, with 14 bases lying between them. CDR3 in amino acids: CASGLADTTDTQYF. In nucleotides, the CDR3 is TGTGCCAGCGGATTAGCGGACACCACAGATACGCAGTATTTT.

The rearrangement joins TRBV5-1 to TRBJ1-2, with TRBD1 as a possible D gene (6 bases). The CDR3 is 13 residues long. Per germline, CDR1 SGHRS and CDR2 YFSETQ. V lost 0 bases, J lost 7 bases, and 10 bases lay in between. In DNA, the CDR3 is TGCGCCAGCAGCTTGGAGACAGGTATTGGCTACACCTTC. It is translated as CASSLETGIGYTF.

This clone was counted a single time. The chain recombines TRBV18 with TRBJ1-1, with 7 positions matching TRBD1. Germline CDR1 reads KGHSH; CDR2 reads LQKENI. The CDR3 sequence is 17 residues long. The trim removed 2 bases at V and 0 bases at J, leaving 9 bases unmatched. CDR3 DNA: TGTGCCAGCTCACCAGCAACGGGACAGCATTTGAACACTGAAGCTTTCTTT. Protein: CASSPATGQHLNTEAFF.

This chain joins TRBV6-5 and TRBJ2-1; the D gene is possibly TRBD1 (6 bases). Per the germline V gene, CDR1 is MNHEY and CDR2 is SVGAGI. Trimming took 2 bases from V and 9 from J, leaving 14 bases between them. The CDR3 has 14 residues. CDR3: CASSYRRTDGEQFF. The CDR3 region has the DNA TGTGCCAGCAGTTACCGGAGGACAGATGGTGAGCAGTTCTTC.

The chain is built from TRBV4-1 and TRBJ1-2; D call uncertain. CDR3 length equals 15 residues. The V and J ends lost 1 base and 4 bases respectively, with 13 bases between them. Germline V gene sequence: CDR1 MGHRA, CDR2 YSYEKL. CDR3 amino acids: CASSQGLVLSYGYTF. As DNA, the CDR3 is TGCGCCAGCAGCCAAGGCCTCGTTTTGAGCTATGGCTACACCTTC.

This rearrangement joins TRBV2 to TRBJ1-3; 8 bases map to TRBD1. J gave up 3 bases and V 6 bases, and 4 bases lay outside the gene matches. CDR3 size: 14 residues. Germline CDR1 is SNHLY and CDR2 is FYNNEI. Here the CDR3 reads CASSPTGGGNTIYF. DNA for the CDR3: TGTGCCAGCAGCCCTACAGGGGGTGGAAACACCATATATTTT.

The V call is TRBV18, the J call TRBJ2-7, with 11 bases that match TRBD2. This CDR3 comprises 16 residues. The germline V gene encodes CDR1 KGHSH and CDR2 LQKENI. Trimming at V came to 6 bases and at J to 2 bases, leaving 9 bases not matched to a gene. CDR3 loop: CASSPITSGSAYEQYF. The CDR3 nucleotides are TGTGCCAGCTCCCCCATTACTAGCGGGAGTGCCTACGAGCAGTACTTC.

The J gene is TRBJ2-2, the V gene TRBV27; the match to TRBD2 covers 11 bases. The CDR3 is made up of 18 amino acids. V lost 7 bases, J lost 5 bases, and 15 bases stayed unmatched. In germline, CDR1 is MNHEY, CDR2 SMNVEV (reference sequence). The CDR3 DNA sequence: TGTGCCAGCACTCCTGGGGCACTAGCGGGAGATCGGACCGGGGAGCTGTTTTTT. Protein: CASTPGALAGDRTGELFF.